The 16 T cell receptor beta chains given below trace back to one sample, sequenced in a study of cytomegalovirus exposure and HLA in healthy donors. A multiplex PCR was run with 60 Vbeta primers and 13 Jbeta primers. Assay: immunoSEQ multiplex PCR; the TCRdb copy retains only in-frame clones and omits some. Of 160,000 or so clones detected, 78% appear once; the ten largest clones hold over 1.1%. The sequenced sample was PBMCs. The receptors stem from a male donor in good health and CMV-seronegative.

The rearrangement links TRBV18 to TRBJ2-7, with 9 nucleotides matching TRBD2. After removal of 1 base from V and 2 bases from J, the junction contained 3 bases not matched to a gene. Germline CDR1 and CDR2: KGHSH and LQKENI. This CDR3 is built from 15 residues. Written as DNA, the CDR3 is TGTGCCAGCTCACCACGTGCGGGAGGGGCCTACGAGCAGTACTTC. Protein sequence: CASSPRAGGAYEQYF.

Only a few counts were recorded for this clone. This chain uses TRBV19 with TRBJ2-1; 14 nucleotides match TRBD2. V was clipped by 1 base and J by 9 bases; unmatched bases: 2. The germline gives CDR1 LNHDA, CDR2 SQIVND (reference sequence). The CDR3 has 15 amino acids. CDR3 amino acids: CASSIGGTSGSEQFF. The CDR3 region has the DNA TGTGCCAGTAGTATAGGGGGGACTAGCGGGAGTGAGCAGTTCTTC.

Concerning this clone itself: Other DNA sequences in the same sample also yield this CDR3. The chain joins TRBV7-2 to TRBJ1-1, with D hard to call. Germline CDR1 SGHTA, CDR2 FQGNSA. The CDR3 runs to 13 residues. V was pared by 4 bases and J by 1 base, with 7 bases between. CDR3 residues: CASSSRENTEAFF. Here the CDR3 DNA reads TGTGCCAGCAGCTCCCGGGAGAACACTGAAGCTTTCTTT.

DNA for the CDR3: TGTGCCAGCAGTTGGACAGGGGCAGGTAACACCATATATTTT. Protein product: CASSWTGAGNTIYF. This chain uses TRBV6-1 with TRBJ1-3; 9 bases are a match to TRBD1. Germline trimming cut 5 bases from V and 7 bases from J; bases unmatched to any gene: 6. The CDR3 is 14 residues long. CDR1 is MNHNS, CDR2 SASEGT, per germline.

A few counts support this clone. The rearrangement joins TRBV7-3 to TRBJ2-3; D unclear. The V end was cut by 5 bases, the J end by 4 bases, with 10 bases between. The CDR3 spans 13 residues. Germline CDR1 SGHTA, CDR2 FQGTGA. CDR3 sequence: CASSPSFADTQYF. The DNA of the CDR3 is TGTGCCAGCAGCCCCTCCTTCGCAGATACGCAGTATTTT.

The J gene is TRBJ2-5, the V gene TRBV28; D perhaps matches TRBD2 (7 bases). The J call may be mistaken, given a closer DNA end match to TRBJ2-7. This CDR3 comprises 12 residues. The V gene's germline CDR1 is MDHEN and CDR2 SYDVKM. The CDR3 spells CASGRDTYEQYF. The CDR3 region has the DNA TGTGCCAGCGGGAGGGACACCTACGAGCAGTACTTC.

V and J are TRBV2 and TRBJ2-5, with 8 bases matching TRBD1. Germline lookup yields CDR1 SNHLY and CDR2 FYNNEI. This CDR3 comprises 14 residues. V was clipped by 3 bases and J by 4 bases; unmatched bases: 4. This chain's CDR3 is CASSDRGQGETQYF. The CDR3 coding sequence is TGTGCCAGCAGTGACCGAGGACAGGGAGAGACCCAGTACTTC.

The chain uses TRBV5-4 and TRBJ2-7; the match to TRBD2 covers 10 bases. The junction had 5 bases not matched to a gene; V was cut back by 4 bases and J by 4 bases. The CDR3 covers 14 residues. Germline lookup yields CDR1 SGHNT and CDR2 YYREEE (reference sequence). CDR3 in amino acids: CASSITSGDYEQYF. CDR3 DNA sequence: TGTGCCAGCAGCATTACTAGCGGGGATTACGAGCAGTACTTC.

The chain has TRBV7-2 and TRBJ2-7; 8 positions match TRBD2. The germline CDR1 and CDR2 sequences are SGHTA and FQGNSA. With 0 bases clipped from V and 7 bases from J, the junction kept 11 bases outside the gene matches. The CDR3 sequence is 16 residues long. The CDR3 DNA reads TGTGCCAGCAGCTTAGCGCTTGGGCGGGGGGAAGCGGAGCAGTACTTC. Protein sequence: CASSLALGRGEAEQYF. Variable domain in full (rest from reference TRBV7-2 and TRBJ2-7): GAGVSQSPSNKVTEKGKDVELRCDPISGHTALYWYRQSLGQGLEFLIYFQGNSAPDKSGLPSDRFSAERTGGSVSTLTIQRTQQEDSAVYLCASSLALGRGEAEQYFGPGTRLTVT.

This clone appeared a few times. The chain recombines TRBV7-9 with TRBJ2-1, with D possibly matching TRBD1 (5 bases). CDR3 length equals 15 residues. Per germline, CDR1 SEHNR and CDR2 FQNEAQ (reference sequence). The V end was cut by 5 bases, the J end by 5 bases, with 16 bases between. The CDR3 region is CASSPSKGIHNEQFF. The CDR3 nucleotides are TGTGCCAGCAGCCCGTCTAAGGGGATCCACAATGAGCAGTTCTTC.

The genes are TRBV4-3 and TRBJ2-5; TRBD1 matches 7 bases. The end of the DNA aligns better with TRBJ2-7, so the J call may be wrong. CDR3 length: 15 residues. Germline CDR1 is LGHNA and CDR2 is YSLEER. The CDR3 DNA is TGCGCCAGCAGCCAAGAAGGACAGGTAACCTACGAGCAGTACTTC. It encodes CASSQEGQVTYEQYF.

The V call is TRBV4-2, the J call TRBJ2-6; maybe TRBD1 (6 bases). Germline CDR1 is LGHNA and CDR2 is YNFKEQ. The CDR3 extends over 18 amino acids. V gave up 0 bases and J gave up 0 bases, with 12 bases separating them. This CDR3 is CASSQEVDRSSGANVLTF. DNA of the CDR3: TGTGCCAGCAGCCAAGAGGTAGACAGGAGCTCTGGGGCCAACGTCCTGACTTTC.

This clone showed up just a few times. The chain employs TRBV19 and TRBJ2-7; a possible D gene is TRBD1 (5 bases). Germline V lookup: CDR1 LNHDA, CDR2 SQIVND (reference sequence). V was trimmed by 5 bases and J by 3 bases, leaving 17 bases between them. The CDR3 covers 15 residues. DNA of the CDR3: TGTGCCAGTAGTGCAACGCACGGACAACTCTACGAGCAGTACTTC. Translation gives CASSATHGQLYEQYF.

This clone was recorded once. CDR3 DNA: TGTGCCAGCGGGAACAGGGGATCCCCCTACGAGCAGTACTTC. It encodes CASGNRGSPYEQYF. V gene TRBV28 combines with J gene TRBJ2-5, with TRBD1 matching 7 bases. The J call may be faulty, since TRBJ2-7 better matches the DNA end. Germline V gives CDR1 MDHEN, CDR2 SYDVKM. The CDR3 length is 14 residues.

This clone was counted once. At one end, the junction sequence differs from germline, possibly due to a read error. The rearrangement joins TRBV6-1 to TRBJ2-1, with D tentatively TRBD2 (6 bases). The CDR3 has 15 residues. Germline V gives CDR1 MNHNS, CDR2 SASEGT. CDR3 sequence reads: CASGEAGLTRNEQFF. For the CDR3, the DNA is TGTGCCAGCGGTGAAGCGGGCCTAACTAGGAATGAGCAGTTCTTC.

The V call is TRBV4-3, the J call TRBJ2-1; 14 bases map to TRBD2. V dropped 1 base and J dropped 8; count of bases not matched to a gene: 1. The CDR3 spans 15 residues. Per germline, CDR1 LGHNA and CDR2 YSLEER. The CDR3, as DNA: TGCGCCAGCAGCCAAGGACTAGCGGGAGGGGATGAGCAGTTCTTC. It yields the protein CASSQGLAGGDEQFF.